The present TCR beta chain was sequenced within a study of response to subunit inactivated influenza vaccine (dated by TCRdb to 2016 to 2018). Background for the entire study: Deep quantitative profiling of the T cell receptor repertoire was used in the study to follow responses to a trivalent subunit inactivated influenza vaccine.

V lost 2 bases and J lost 1 base; the stretch between them is 12 bases long. From its cysteine to its phenylalanine, the CDR3 spans 14 amino acids. CDR3 DNA only is kept here, 42 bases in frame from base 1. Sequences DFQATT (CDR1) and SNEGSKA (CDR2) are obtained from the germline V gene (reference sequence). Concerning this clonotype: Its antigen remains unidentified. No base-level quality is on record; no much larger clone is a single base apart.

Receptor libraries were prepared by RT-PCR. Sequencing relied on an Illumina HiSeq 2500. Starting from the raw public reads, TCRdb applied fastp trimming at Q25, assembled clones with MiXCR and retained in-frame beta chains. Rows matching on CDR3 protein sequence are summarized as one entry with the most common DNA and genes. The sample records some 520,000 distinct CDR3 sequences, more than 15% of which are singletons. The top ten clones comprise approximately 3% of the sample. Broad study findings and their caveats: The authors suggested that each seasonal influenza vaccination may recruit only a limited number of new T cells.

The sample in question was CD4+ T cells sorted from PBMCs, obtained less than 25 months after vaccination. This receptor was taken from a man between 50 and 75 years old who received an inactivated influenza vaccine. Donor details come from another sample of the same person, matched by shared clones. The rearranged chain carries TRBV20-1 and TRBJ2-7; TRBD1 might be the D gene, on 5 matching bases. Here is the DNA: TGCAGTGCTAGAAGTTTCCAGGGATCCTACGAGCAGTACTTC. Its translation is CSARSFQGSYEQYF.